This T cell receptor (beta chain) was observed in a study of blood T cell repertoires in COVID-19. Study context: Donors in the United States, Italy and Spain gave samples during acute or convalescent COVID-19.

This clone was counted once. Method: immunoSEQ multiplex PCR; TCRdb's copy keeps in-frame clones and lacks some. The data hold 270,000 or so clones, with around 88% observed a single time. Participant-reported clinical history was the basis for cohort assignment. Sequencing used PBMCs or T cells enriched from blood (not recorded which). The origin of this receptor is a woman in her thirties or forties with acute COVID-19.

The CDR3 DNA is TGCAGCGTTGGGGATGGAGGATACGGCTACACCTTC. It is translated as CSVGDGGYGYTF. The rearrangement uses TRBV29-1 and TRBJ1-2; no firm D call. Trimming stripped 4 bases from V and 8 bases from J, with 14 bases between. Germline V gene sequence: CDR1 SQVTM, CDR2 ANQGSEA. The CDR3 is 12 residues long.